Below are 5 T cell receptor beta chains sequenced from a single sample in a study of response to subunit inactivated influenza vaccine. MiXCR was run by TCRdb on the RT-PCR reads, yielding one entry per CDR3 protein. The repertoire includes 860,000 or so distinct CDR3 sequences, 21% of them detected once, and 10% sits in the top ten. Specimen: PBMCs from blood, collected less than 6 days after vaccination. The receptor set was obtained from a man aged 50-59 years who received an inactivated influenza vaccine.

The V call is TRBV3-1, the J call TRBJ2-7, with TRBD2 matching over 7 bases. From germline, CDR1 is LGHDT and CDR2 YNNKEL (reference sequence). Trimming removed 7 bases from V and 4 bases from J; junction bases left unmatched: 7. The CDR3 spans 13 residues. The CDR3 reads CASTMGLNYEQYF. The CDR3 nucleotides read TGTGCCAGCACCATGGGACTAAATTACGAGCAGTACTTC.

This rearrangement joins TRBV12-3 or TRBV12-4 to TRBJ2-3, with 7 bases fitting TRBD1. Unmatched junction bases numbered 8, after V lost 5 bases and J lost 6 bases. The CDR3 sequence is 14 residues long. CDR3 nucleotides: TGTGCCAGCAGTCCGGACAGGACGAGGGATACGCAGTATTTT. Translating it yields CASSPDRTRDTQYF.

CDR3 DNA sequence: TGTGCCAGCAGCGTAGGCCCAAAAGGGGAAAAACTGTTTTTT. Amino acids: CASSVGPKGEKLFF. The gene calls are TRBV9 and TRBJ1-4; D is unclear. The CDR3 sequence is 14 residues long. V was clipped by 0 bases and J by 8 bases, with 11 bases between them. Germline V gives CDR1 SGDLS, CDR2 YYNGEE. The variable domain in full, with the rest retrieved from reference TRBV9 and TRBJ1-4, is DSGVTQTPKHLITATGQRVTLRCSPRSGDLSVYWYQQSLDQGLQFLIQYYNGEERAKGNILERFSAQQFPDLHSELNLSSLELGDSALYFCASSVGPKGEKLFFGSGTQLSVL.

The rearrangement uses TRBV6-2 or TRBV6-3 and TRBJ2-7; no reliable D call. CDR1 is MNHEY and CDR2 is SVGEGT in the germline V gene. CDR3 length equals 14 residues. With 0 bases removed from V and 3 bases from J, the gap between germline ends came to 9 bases. The CDR3 here is CASSYSGIHYEQYF. In DNA, the CDR3 is TGTGCCAGCAGTTACTCGGGGATACACTACGAGCAGTACTTC.

This clonotype was seen more than once but under ten times. The chain uses TRBV12-3 or TRBV12-4 and TRBJ1-6; TRBD1 might be the D (6 bases). V was trimmed by 4 bases and J by 8 bases, leaving 12 bases between them. CDR3 length equals 14 residues. The CDR3 bases are TGTGCCAGCAGTTGGAGGAAGGGGGATTCACCCCTCCACTTT. This encodes CASSWRKGDSPLHF.